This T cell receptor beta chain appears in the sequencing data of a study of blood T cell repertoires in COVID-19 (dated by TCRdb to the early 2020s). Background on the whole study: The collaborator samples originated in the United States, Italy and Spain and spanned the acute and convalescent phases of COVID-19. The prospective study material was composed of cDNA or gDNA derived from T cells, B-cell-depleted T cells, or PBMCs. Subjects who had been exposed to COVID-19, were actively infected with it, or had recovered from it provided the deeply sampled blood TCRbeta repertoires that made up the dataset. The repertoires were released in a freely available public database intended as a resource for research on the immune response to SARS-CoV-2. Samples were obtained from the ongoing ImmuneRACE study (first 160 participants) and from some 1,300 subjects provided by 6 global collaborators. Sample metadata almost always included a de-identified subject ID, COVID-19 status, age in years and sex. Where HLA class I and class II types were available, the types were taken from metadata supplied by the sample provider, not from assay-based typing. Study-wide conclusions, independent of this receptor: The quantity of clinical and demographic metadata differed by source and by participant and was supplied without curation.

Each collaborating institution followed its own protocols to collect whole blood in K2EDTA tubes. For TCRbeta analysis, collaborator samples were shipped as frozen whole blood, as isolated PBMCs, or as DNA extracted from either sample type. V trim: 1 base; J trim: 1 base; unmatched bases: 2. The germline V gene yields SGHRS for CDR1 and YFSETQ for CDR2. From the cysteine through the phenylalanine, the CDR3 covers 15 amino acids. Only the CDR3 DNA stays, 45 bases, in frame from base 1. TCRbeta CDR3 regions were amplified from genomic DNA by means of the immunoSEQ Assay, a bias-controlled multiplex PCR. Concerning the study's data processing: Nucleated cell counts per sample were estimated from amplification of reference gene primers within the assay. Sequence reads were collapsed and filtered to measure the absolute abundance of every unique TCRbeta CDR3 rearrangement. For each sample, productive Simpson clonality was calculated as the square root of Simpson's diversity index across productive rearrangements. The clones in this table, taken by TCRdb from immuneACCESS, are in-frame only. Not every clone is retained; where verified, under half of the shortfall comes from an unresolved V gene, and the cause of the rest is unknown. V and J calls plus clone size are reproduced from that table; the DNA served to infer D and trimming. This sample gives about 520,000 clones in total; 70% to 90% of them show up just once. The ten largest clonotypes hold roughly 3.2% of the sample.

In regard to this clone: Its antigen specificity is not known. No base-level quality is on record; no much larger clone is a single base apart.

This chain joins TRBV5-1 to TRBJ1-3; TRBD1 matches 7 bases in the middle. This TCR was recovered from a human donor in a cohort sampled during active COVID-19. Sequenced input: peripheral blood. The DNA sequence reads TGCGCCAGCAGCTTGTCAGGGGGATCTGGAAACACCATATATTTT. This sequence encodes CASSLSGGSGNTIYF.